This T cell receptor beta chain was observed in a study of blood T cell repertoires in COVID-19. Study background: PBMCs, B-cell-depleted T cells, or T cells provided the cDNA or gDNA that made up the material.

Trimming left V 5 bases short and J 3 bases short, with 17 bases between. The CDR3 runs 15 residues. CDR1 PRHDT and CDR2 FYEKMQ come from the germline V gene (reference sequence). TCRdb keeps only in-frame clones here, not all; method: immunoSEQ multiplex PCR. The sample shows over 200,000 clones, 87% of them seen only once. The origin of this receptor is a woman between 18 and 29 years old who had recovered from COVID-19. The specimen sequenced was peripheral blood. The gene calls are TRBV13 and TRBJ2-7; possible D gene TRBD1, 5 bases. The CDR3 DNA sequence: TGTGCCAGCAGCCGAACAGGCATACCGAACTACGAGCAGTACTTC. Translating gives CASSRTGIPNYEQYF.